Listed here are 22 T cell receptor beta chains from one sample, sequenced in a study of blood T cell repertoires in COVID-19. The protocol was immunoSEQ multiplex PCR, while the TCRdb copy is restricted to in-frame clones and leaves out a portion. The table records about 220,000 clones, about 87% of them present only once. The sequenced material came from PBMCs or T cells enriched from blood (not recorded which). The source is a woman between 35 and 50 years old with acute COVID-19.

V gene TRBV11-3 combines with J gene TRBJ1-3, with D perhaps matching TRBD1 (6 bases). This CDR3 comprises 16 residues. V lost 5 bases and J lost 3, with 17 bases in between. CDR1 is SGHNT, CDR2 YENEEA, per germline. For the CDR3, the DNA is TGTGCCAGCAGCAGACCGGACAGCCCCTATGGAAACACCATATATTTT. Its translation: CASSRPDSPYGNTIYF.

The rearrangement links TRBV27 to TRBJ2-1, with 14 bases fitting TRBD2. Germline lookup yields CDR1 MNHEY and CDR2 SMNVEV (reference sequence). V lost 8 bases, J lost 6 bases, and 9 bases stayed unmatched. The CDR3 is 16 amino acids. CDR3 amino acids: CASQGTSGSRFNEQFF. CDR3 coding DNA: TGTGCCAGCCAAGGGACTAGCGGGAGTAGGTTCAATGAGCAGTTCTTC.

This clone was recorded once. This chain joins TRBV6-6 and TRBJ2-7, with 8 bases lining up with TRBD2. V was pared by 2 bases and J by 6 bases, with 6 bases of the junction left unmatched. The CDR3 sequence is 14 residues long. Per the germline V gene, CDR1 is MNHNY and CDR2 is SVGAGI (reference sequence). CDR3 in amino acids: CASSYGGGRSEQYF. The CDR3 DNA sequence: TGTGCCAGCAGTTACGGCGGGGGGAGGAGCGAGCAGTACTTC.

The V gene is TRBV6-5, the J gene TRBJ1-1; TRBD1 aligns across 7 bases. From germline, CDR1 is MNHEY and CDR2 SVGAGI. V lost 0 bases, J lost 11 bases, and 6 bases stayed unmatched. The CDR3 length is 13 residues. As DNA, the CDR3 is TGTGCCAGCAGTTACTCGCAGGGGGATGCGGCTTTCTTT. Its translation is CASSYSQGDAAFF.

This clone was observed a few times. The gene calls are TRBV6-5 and TRBJ1-5, with 7 bases fitting TRBD1. The CDR3 contains 14 residues. Per germline, CDR1 MNHEY and CDR2 SVGAGI. V lost 6 bases to trimming and J lost 1 base; unmatched junction nucleotides: 3. The CDR3 spells CASSWDRSNQPQHF. The CDR3 DNA follows: TGTGCCAGCAGCTGGGACAGAAGCAATCAGCCCCAGCATTTT.

The rearrangement joins TRBV5-1 to TRBJ1-2; 8 bases are a match to TRBD1. Germline V gene data show CDR1 as SGHRS and CDR2 as YFSETQ. There are 13 residues in the CDR3. The J segment lost 8 bases and the V segment lost 1 base, leaving 4 bases of the junction unmatched. CDR3 in amino acids: CASSLSRGRGYTF. CDR3 sequence (DNA): TGCGCCAGCAGCTTGTCCAGGGGGCGAGGCTACACCTTC.

The chain links TRBV5-6 to TRBJ2-7; D possibly corresponds to TRBD2 (5 bases). This CDR3 region has 15 residues. With 2 bases removed from V and 0 bases from J, the gap between germline ends came to 12 bases. The germline V gene has CDR1 SGHDT and CDR2 YYEEEE. The CDR3 DNA sequence: TGTGCCAGCAGCTTAAGGCGGGTCCGCTCCTACGAGCAGTACGTC. Translation: CASSLRRVRSYEQYV.

V and J are TRBV10-3 and TRBJ1-6, with D possibly TRBD1 on 5 matching bases. Germline lookup yields CDR1 ENHRY and CDR2 SYGVKD. V was cut by 7 bases and J by 5 bases, with 9 bases left in between. The CDR3 extends over 13 amino acids. DNA of the CDR3: TGTGCCATCAAGGCGGACAATAATTCACCCCTCCACTTT. It is translated as CAIKADNNSPLHF.

This sequence joins TRBV19 and TRBJ2-1, with D perhaps matching TRBD1 (6 bases). V was clipped by 6 bases and J by 7 bases, with 10 bases between them. The CDR3 is 12 residues long. In germline, CDR1 is LNHDA, CDR2 SQIVND (reference sequence). As DNA, the CDR3 is TGTGCCAGTAGAACAGGGTTGAATGAGCAGTTCTTC. This encodes CASRTGLNEQFF.

The CDR3 DNA reads TGTGCCAGCAGTGCCGGGTCATTGGGGAACACTGAAGCTTTCTTT. Amino acid sequence: CASSAGSLGNTEAFF. This chain connects TRBV6-9 to TRBJ1-1; D call uncertain. The V end was cut by 5 bases, the J end by 1 base, with 14 bases between. Germline CDR1 MNHGY, CDR2 SVAAGI. The CDR3 spans 15 residues.

V gene TRBV30 combines with J gene TRBJ1-1; 7 positions match TRBD1. Germline values: CDR1 GTSNPN, CDR2 SVGIG (reference sequence). After removal of 3 bases from V and 5 bases from J, the junction contained 6 bases not matched to a gene. This CDR3 has 13 amino acids. CDR3 DNA sequence: TGTGCCTGGAGAATATCAGGGGGGACTGAAGCTTTCTTT. Translating gives CAWRISGGTEAFF.

V usage is TRBV2 and J usage is TRBJ2-5; a weak D match, TRBD2 (5 bases). V was clipped by 6 bases and J by 2 bases, with 13 bases between them. The length of the CDR3 is 14 residues. Germline CDR1 and CDR2: SNHLY and FYNNEI. DNA for the CDR3: TGTGCCAGCAGCGATCCGGGATCGCAAGAGACCCAGTACTTC. Translated: CASSDPGSQETQYF.

The chain joins TRBV3-1 (or the pseudogene TRBV3-2) to TRBJ2-1; TRBD2 agrees at 9 bases. Germline trimming cut 6 bases from V and 8 bases from J; bases unmatched to any gene: 11. The germline CDR1 and CDR2 sequences are LGHDT and YNNKEL (reference sequence). The CDR3 loop spans 15 amino acids. In DNA form, the CDR3 reads TGTGCCAGCAGTTTTAGCGGGAGTTACCCCGATGAGCAGTTCTTC. This encodes CASSFSGSYPDEQFF.

This clone has just one count. The CDR3 sequence is CASNPGATGELFF. The CDR3, as DNA: TGCGCCAGCAACCCAGGGGCCACCGGGGAGCTGTTTTTT. The rearrangement links TRBV5-1 to TRBJ2-2; tentatively, D is TRBD1 (6 bases). V lost 6 bases and J lost 4, with 10 bases in between. The germline CDR1 and CDR2 sequences are SGHRS and YFSETQ. This CDR3 contains 13 residues.

This rearrangement joins TRBV5-8 to TRBJ2-1; 7 bases line up with TRBD2. CDR1 and CDR2 from the germline V gene are SGHTS and YDEGEE. CDR3 length equals 16 residues. The junction had 5 bases not matched to a gene; V was cut back by 1 base and J by 1 base. Written as DNA, the CDR3 is TGTGCCAGCAGCTTGTTTAGGCGGGGGTCCTACAATGAGCAGTTCTTC. It specifies CASSLFRRGSYNEQFF.

The chain is built from TRBV20-1 and TRBJ1-5; D not certain. Germline V gene sequence: CDR1 DFQATT, CDR2 SNEGSKA (reference sequence). V lost 3 bases and J 7 bases, leaving 16 bases between the germline ends. CDR3 length: 14 residues. CDR3 in amino acids: CSASGHEPGQPQHF. In DNA, the CDR3 is TGCAGTGCTAGTGGCCACGAACCAGGACAGCCCCAGCATTTT.

The chain links TRBV10-3 to TRBJ2-1, with 8 bases lining up with TRBD1. CDR3 length: 17 residues. J gave up 8 bases and V 5 bases, and 17 bases lay outside the gene matches. Germline lookup yields CDR1 ENHRY and CDR2 SYGVKD. This CDR3 is CAISLTRGQGGRDEQFF. The CDR3 nucleotides are TGTGCCATCAGTCTCACTCGAGGACAGGGAGGTAGGGATGAGCAGTTCTTC.

The chain employs TRBV4-1 and TRBJ2-7; D remains unclear. CDR3 length: 14 residues. The germline V and J ends were trimmed by 5 bases and 0 bases, with 11 bases remaining between them. The germline V gene has CDR1 MGHRA and CDR2 YSYEKL. As DNA, the CDR3 is TGCGCCAGCAGCTATGACTTCTCCTCCTACGAGCAGTACGTC. Its protein is CASSYDFSSYEQYV.

This sequence joins TRBV9 and TRBJ1-3; TRBD1 agrees at 9 bases. The CDR3 is 15 residues long. Losses at the gene ends were 0 bases for V and 4 bases for J; bases not matched to a gene: 2. Germline lookup yields CDR1 SGDLS and CDR2 YYNGEE. The CDR3 here is CASSVDRGLGNTIYF. The CDR3 bases are TGTGCCAGCAGCGTAGACAGGGGGCTAGGAAACACCATATATTTT.

This clone was detected only a few times. V and J are TRBV10-3 and TRBJ1-1; no reliable D call. Between the trimmed V and J ends, which lost 7 bases and 0 bases, there was a span of 9 bases. The CDR3 has 13 residues. The germline V gene has CDR1 ENHRY and CDR2 SYGVKD. CDR3 residues: CAITGSLNTEAFF. DNA of the CDR3: TGTGCCATCACCGGGTCGCTGAACACTGAAGCTTTCTTT.

The chain employs TRBV28 and TRBJ2-5, with 8 bases that match TRBD2. The CDR3 extends over 15 amino acids. The germline gives CDR1 MDHEN, CDR2 SYDVKM. V shed 11 bases and J 5 bases; nucleotides not matched to a gene: 16. The CDR3 region is CAGSAGGTLGETQYF. DNA for the CDR3: TGTGCCGGGTCGGCGGGAGGAACGTTGGGGGAGACCCAGTACTTC. Looking up the rest from reference TRBV28 and TRBJ2-5 gives the full variable domain: DVKVTQSSRYLVKRTGEKVFLECVQDMDHENMFWYRQDPGLGLRLIYFSYDVKMKEKGDIPEGYSVSREKKERFSLILESASTNQTSMYLCAGSAGGTLGETQYFGPGTRLLVL.

This clone was counted only a few times. The chain has TRBV4-1 and TRBJ1-1, with D uncertain. This CDR3 is built from 17 residues. Between the trimmed V and J ends, which lost 3 bases and 0 bases, there was a span of 17 bases. Germline V lookup: CDR1 MGHRA, CDR2 YSYEKL. DNA of the CDR3: TGCGCCAGCAGCCACGTCGACATGGGCCTCGTGAACACTGAAGCTTTCTTT. This codes for CASSHVDMGLVNTEAFF.